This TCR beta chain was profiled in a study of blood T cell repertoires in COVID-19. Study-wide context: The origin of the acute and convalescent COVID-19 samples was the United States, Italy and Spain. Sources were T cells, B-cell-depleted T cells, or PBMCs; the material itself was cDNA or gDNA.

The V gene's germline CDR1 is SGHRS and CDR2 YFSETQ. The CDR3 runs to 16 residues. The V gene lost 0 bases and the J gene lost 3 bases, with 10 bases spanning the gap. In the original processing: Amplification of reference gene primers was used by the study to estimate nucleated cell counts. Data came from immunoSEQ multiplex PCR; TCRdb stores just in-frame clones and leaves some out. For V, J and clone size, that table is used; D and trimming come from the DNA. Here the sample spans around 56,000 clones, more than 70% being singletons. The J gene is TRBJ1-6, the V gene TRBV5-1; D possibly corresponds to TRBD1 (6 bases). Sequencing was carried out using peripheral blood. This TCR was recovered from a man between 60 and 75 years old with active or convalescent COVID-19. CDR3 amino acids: CASSLETGYYNSPLHF. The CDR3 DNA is TGCGCCAGCAGCTTGGAAACAGGGTACTATAATTCACCCCTCCACTTT.